This T cell receptor beta chain was found in a study of shared clonotypes between healthy human individuals. Study details: Aged between 18 and 49, the donors were a couple of women and three men. Per donor, three plates held CD4 naive cells, three held CD4 memory, two held CD8 naive and one held CD8 memory.

Libraries were prepared by immunoSEQ multiplex PCR; TCRdb keeps only in-frame clonotypes and omits some of them. This sample has roughly 700,000 clones; roughly 70% occur once, and the top ten carry roughly 1.7%. V lost 3 bases to trimming and J lost 1 base, with 12 bases between them. The V gene's germline CDR1 is MNHNS and CDR2 SASEGT. The CDR3 spans 15 residues. The TCR originated in a woman in her 30s in good health. The chain combines TRBV6-1 with TRBJ1-1, with D possibly being TRBD1 (6 bases). Sample: memory CD4+ T cells sorted from blood. Subset: CD45RA-negative fraction. The CDR3 DNA reads as TGTGCCAGCAGTGACGGACAGCGTTCGAACACTGAAGCTTTCTTT. Amino acids: CASSDGQRSNTEAFF.